The 14 T cell receptor beta chains below all came from one sample that was sequenced in a study of post-analysis software for immune sequencing data. Overall study results and limits: Included in a set of five TRBV segments more frequent in patients than controls were TRBV5-6, TRBV5-1 and TRBV20-1.

Tagging with unique molecular identifiers was a feature of the TCR beta cDNA libraries. TCRdb called the PCR reads again in MiXCR, with one record for every CDR3 protein. Among about 400,000 distinct CDR3 sequences listed, less than 40% were seen once. Which antigens these TCRs recognize remains unknown. The sequenced sample consisted of blood. The receptor source for this set is a girl between 5 and 17 years old with multiple sclerosis.

This clonotype was observed a handful of times. This chain uses TRBV28 with TRBJ2-5; possibly TRBD2 for D (6 bases). Per the germline V gene, CDR1 is MDHEN and CDR2 is SYDVKM. The ends were cut back, 6 bases at V and 1 base at J, with 24 bases in the middle. The CDR3 runs 18 residues. The CDR3 region is CASSLEASMGGGQETQYF. The CDR3 DNA reads as TGTGCCAGCAGCCTCGAGGCTAGTATGGGGGGAGGCCAAGAGACCCAGTACTTC.

In its sample, this clonotype was seen a few times. The chain combines TRBV29-1 with TRBJ1-2; D is possibly TRBD1 (5 bases). In germline, CDR1 is SQVTM, CDR2 ANQGSEA. The CDR3 has 14 amino acids. The germline V and J ends were trimmed by 5 bases and 8 bases, with 21 bases remaining between them. The CDR3 protein is CSVLPGPTSRGYTF. The CDR3 DNA follows: TGCAGCGTTTTACCAGGGCCGACGTCAAGGGGCTACACCTTC. Drawing the rest from reference TRBV29-1 and TRBJ1-2, the complete variable domain is SAVISQKPSRDICQRGTSLTIQCQVDSQVTMMFWYRQQPGQSLTLIATANQGSEATYESGFVIDKFPISRPNLTFSTLTVSNMSPEDSSIYLCSVLPGPTSRGYTFGSGTRLTVV.

The genes are TRBV28 and TRBJ1-2; D remains ambiguous. Trimming shortened V by 7 bases and J by 4 bases, and 16 bases separated the two germline ends. CDR3 length: 14 amino acids. The germline V gene has CDR1 MDHEN and CDR2 SYDVKM. CDR3 nucleotides: TGTGCCAGCACCCGGGGAGGGTCAGGCTATGGCTACACCTTC. It specifies CASTRGGSGYGYTF.

This chain connects TRBV2 to TRBJ1-2, with D maybe TRBD1 (6 bases). V gave up 7 bases and J gave up 4 bases, with 19 bases separating them. Germline V gives CDR1 SNHLY, CDR2 FYNNEI. The CDR3 length is 15 residues. The CDR3 DNA is TGTGCCAGCACTATAACGGGGACACCTTTCTATGGCTACACCTTC. This sequence encodes CASTITGTPFYGYTF.

The CDR3 spells CSAREGGNSYNSPLHF. CDR3 nucleotide sequence: TGCAGTGCTAGAGAGGGCGGAAACTCCTATAATTCACCCCTCCACTTT. The chain uses TRBV20-1 and TRBJ1-6; D gene unclear. CDR1 is DFQATT, CDR2 SNEGSKA, per germline (reference sequence). V lost 0 bases and J lost 0, with 9 bases in between. CDR3 size: 16 residues.

The gene calls are TRBV5-1 and TRBJ1-1, with 8 positions matching TRBD1. V was pared by 2 bases and J by 0 bases, with 3 bases of the junction left unmatched. Looked up from germline, CDR1 is SGHRS and CDR2 is YFSETQ. The CDR3 spans 15 residues. CDR3 nucleotide sequence: TGCGCCAGCAGCTTCAGGGGGCGAGTGAACACTGAAGCTTTCTTT. This sequence encodes CASSFRGRVNTEAFF. Supplemented by reference TRBV5-1 and TRBJ1-1, the full variable domain reads KAGVTQTPRYLIKTRGQQVTLSCSPISGHRSVSWYQQTPGQGLQFLFEYFSETQRNKGNFPGRFSGRQFSNSRSEMNVSTLELGDSALYLCASSFRGRVNTEAFFGQGTRLTVV.

The genes are TRBV3-1 and TRBJ2-7; maybe TRBD1 (6 bases). This CDR3 region has 14 residues. Germline V gene data show CDR1 as LGHDT and CDR2 as YNNKEL (reference sequence). Between the trimmed V and J ends, which lost 4 bases and 2 bases, there was a span of 12 bases. This CDR3 reads CASSPYSGAYEQYF. In DNA, the CDR3 is TGTGCCAGCAGCCCCTACTCAGGGGCCTACGAGCAGTACTTC.

This clonotype was seen once. The rearrangement joins TRBV20-1 to TRBJ2-7; 8 bases map to TRBD1. The CDR3 extends over 13 amino acids. Germline V gives CDR1 DFQATT, CDR2 SNEGSKA (reference sequence). V was pared by 1 base and J by 3 bases, with 2 bases of the junction left unmatched. DNA for the CDR3: TGCAGTGCTAGAGGCAGGGGGCTCTACGAGCAGTACTTC. It yields the protein CSARGRGLYEQYF.

This clonotype was seen a few times. The chain couples TRBV15 to TRBJ2-1, with D possibly TRBD1 on 6 matching bases. The CDR3 consists of 18 residues. CDR1 and CDR2 from the germline V gene are LNHNV and YYDKDF (reference sequence). The V end lost 3 bases, the J end lost 4 bases, and 22 bases lay between the germline ends. CDR3: CATSRTNPGTSEYNEQFF. The CDR3 DNA sequence: TGTGCCACCAGCAGGACCAACCCCGGGACATCAGAGTACAATGAGCAGTTCTTC.

There are a few counts of this clonotype. This chain joins TRBV4-1 and TRBJ2-5, with 9 bases aligning to TRBD2. The CDR3 sequence is 16 residues long. Germline CDR1 reads MGHRA; CDR2 reads YSYEKL. J gave up 0 bases and V 6 bases, and 8 bases lay outside the gene matches. The CDR3 nucleotides are TGCGCCAGCAGACAATGGGGCGGGGGGGACCAAGAGACCCAGTACTTC. Residues: CASRQWGGGDQETQYF.

This clonotype was seen a handful of times. The rearrangement joins TRBV24-1 to TRBJ2-7; 11 nucleotides line up with TRBD2. The germline V gene has CDR1 KGHDR and CDR2 SFDVKD. The CDR3 consists of 14 residues. V lost 6 bases, J lost 2 bases, and 2 bases stayed unmatched. The CDR3: CATSTSGGTYEQYF. DNA of the CDR3: TGTGCCACCAGTACTAGCGGGGGCACCTACGAGCAGTACTTC.

This clonotype has a count of ten or more. CDR3 loop: CASSLLAASTDTQYF. The DNA for the CDR3 is TGTGCCAGCAGCTTACTAGCGGCTAGCACAGATACGCAGTATTTT. This chain joins TRBV7-9 and TRBJ2-3, with 7 bases identical to TRBD2. The CDR3 length is 15 residues. Germline V gene data show CDR1 as SEHNR and CDR2 as FQNEAQ (reference sequence). After removal of 2 bases from V and 0 bases from J, the junction contained 2 bases not matched to a gene.

The genes are TRBV2 and TRBJ2-3; 9 positions agree with TRBD2. Germline values: CDR1 SNHLY, CDR2 FYNNEI. This CDR3 contains 14 residues. The V segment lost 7 bases and the J segment 14 bases; nucleotides outside the gene matches: 16. The chain's CDR3 is CASTGALAGVLPYF. The DNA for the CDR3 is TGTGCCAGCACCGGGGCTTTAGCGGGGGTTCTTCCGTATTTT.

There are a few counts of this clonotype. This chain joins TRBV4-2 and TRBJ1-4; no definite D call. The V gene's germline CDR1 is LGHNA and CDR2 YNFKEQ. The CDR3 extends over 16 amino acids. The V gene lost 0 bases and the J gene lost 3 bases, with 11 bases spanning the gap. The CDR3 protein is CASSQEWQAANEKLFF. In DNA, the CDR3 is TGTGCCAGCAGCCAAGAGTGGCAGGCTGCTAATGAAAAACTGTTTTTT.